This T cell receptor (beta chain) was sequenced for a study of cytomegalovirus exposure and HLA in healthy donors. Study details: A data release that came early held approximately 85 million unique TCRs from HLA-typed donors. About 84% of 398 genotyped donors fell in the Caucasian-associated ancestry cluster.

Study observations and caveats: According to the study, 150 to 200 TCR beta chains were cytomegalovirus-associated.

This clone was picked up one time. Its antigen is still unknown. The PCR had 60 Vbeta and 13 Jbeta primers. The repertoire was sequenced with immunoSEQ multiplex PCR; TCRdb's copy has only in-frame clones and lacks some. The sample lists more than 110,000 clones; more than 70% were seen once. Though probably carrying unrecorded immune exposures, donors were nominally healthy at sampling. Germline CDR1 SGHTA, CDR2 FQGNSA. V was pared by 5 bases and J by 10 bases, with 9 bases of the junction left unmatched. There are 16 residues in the CDR3. The sample comprised PBMCs. The chain links TRBV7-2 to TRBJ2-1; 15 positions agree with TRBD2. This clonotype was sampled from a middle-aged man in good health and CMV-seronegative. CDR3 nucleotides: TGTGCCAGCAGCGTAGGACTAGCGGGAGGGCCACGGGAGCAGTTCTTC. Its translation: CASSVGLAGGPREQFF.